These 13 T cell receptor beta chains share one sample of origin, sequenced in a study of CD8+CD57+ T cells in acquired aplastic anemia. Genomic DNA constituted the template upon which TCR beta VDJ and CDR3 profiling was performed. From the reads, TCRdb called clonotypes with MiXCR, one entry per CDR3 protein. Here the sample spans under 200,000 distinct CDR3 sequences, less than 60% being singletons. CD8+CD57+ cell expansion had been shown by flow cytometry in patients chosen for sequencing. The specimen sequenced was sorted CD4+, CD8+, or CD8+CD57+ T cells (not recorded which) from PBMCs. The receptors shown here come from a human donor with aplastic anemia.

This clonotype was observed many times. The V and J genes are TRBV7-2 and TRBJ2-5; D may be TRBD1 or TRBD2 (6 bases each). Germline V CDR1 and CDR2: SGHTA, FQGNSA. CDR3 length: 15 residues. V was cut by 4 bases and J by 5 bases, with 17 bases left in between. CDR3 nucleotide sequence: TGTGCCAGCAGCTACGGGGGCGGGGCTGGGGAGACCCAGTACTTC. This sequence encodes CASSYGGGAGETQYF.

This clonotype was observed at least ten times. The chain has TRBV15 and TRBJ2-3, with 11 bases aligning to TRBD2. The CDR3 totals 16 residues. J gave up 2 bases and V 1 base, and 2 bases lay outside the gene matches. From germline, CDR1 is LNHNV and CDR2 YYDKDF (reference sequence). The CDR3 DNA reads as TGTGCCACCAGCAGAGGTAGCGGGGGGGCCACAGATACGCAGTATTTT. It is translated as CATSRGSGGATDTQYF.

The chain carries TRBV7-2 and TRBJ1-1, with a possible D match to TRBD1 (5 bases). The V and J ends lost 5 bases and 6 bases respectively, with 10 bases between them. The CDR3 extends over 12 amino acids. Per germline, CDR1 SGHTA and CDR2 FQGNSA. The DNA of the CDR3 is TGTGCCAGCAGCCCAGGGATCTCTGAAGCTTTCTTT. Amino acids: CASSPGISEAFF.

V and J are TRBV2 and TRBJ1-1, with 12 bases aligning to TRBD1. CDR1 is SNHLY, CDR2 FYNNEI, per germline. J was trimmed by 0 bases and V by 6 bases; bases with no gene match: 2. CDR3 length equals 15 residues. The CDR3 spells CASSGTGGMNTEAFF. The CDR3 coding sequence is TGTGCCAGCAGCGGGACAGGGGGCATGAACACTGAAGCTTTCTTT.

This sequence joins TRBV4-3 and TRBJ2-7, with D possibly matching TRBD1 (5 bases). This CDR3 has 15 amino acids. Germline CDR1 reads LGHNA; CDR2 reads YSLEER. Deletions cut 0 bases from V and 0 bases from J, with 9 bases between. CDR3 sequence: CASSQDRAHSYEQYF. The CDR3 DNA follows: TGCGCCAGCAGCCAAGACAGGGCTCACTCCTACGAGCAGTACTTC.

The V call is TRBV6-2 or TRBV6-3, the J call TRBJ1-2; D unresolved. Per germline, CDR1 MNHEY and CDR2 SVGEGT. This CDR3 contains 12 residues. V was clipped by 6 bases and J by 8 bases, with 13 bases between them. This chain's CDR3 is CASSMPTQGYTF. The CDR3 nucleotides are TGTGCCAGCAGCATGCCGACCCAAGGCTACACCTTC.

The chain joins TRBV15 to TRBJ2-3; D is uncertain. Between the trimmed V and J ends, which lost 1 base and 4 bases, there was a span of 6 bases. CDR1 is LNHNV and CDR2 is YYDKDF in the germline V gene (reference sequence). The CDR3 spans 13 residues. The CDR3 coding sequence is TGTGCCACCAGCAGAGTAGAGGCAGATACGCAGTATTTT. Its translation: CATSRVEADTQYF. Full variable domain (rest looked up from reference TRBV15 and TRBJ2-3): DAMVIQNPRYQVTQFGKPVTLSCSQTLNHNVMYWYQQKSSQAPKLLFHYYDKDFNNEADTPDNFQSRRPNTSFCFLDIRSPGLGDTAMYLCATSRVEADTQYFGPGTRLTVL.

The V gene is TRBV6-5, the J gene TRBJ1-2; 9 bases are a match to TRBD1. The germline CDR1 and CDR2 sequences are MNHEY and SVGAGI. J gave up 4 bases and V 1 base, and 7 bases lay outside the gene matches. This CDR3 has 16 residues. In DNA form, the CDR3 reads TGTGCCAGCAGTTACTTTACAGGGGGCCTTGGCTATGGCTACACCTTC. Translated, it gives CASSYFTGGLGYGYTF.

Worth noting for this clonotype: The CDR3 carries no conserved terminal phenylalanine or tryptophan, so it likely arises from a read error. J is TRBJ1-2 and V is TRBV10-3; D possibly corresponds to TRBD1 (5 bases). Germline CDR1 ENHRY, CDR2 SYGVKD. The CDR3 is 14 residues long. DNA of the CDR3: TGTGCCATCGGTGAGTCGACGGCAGGGTGGGGCTACACCCTC. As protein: CAIGESTAGWGYTL.

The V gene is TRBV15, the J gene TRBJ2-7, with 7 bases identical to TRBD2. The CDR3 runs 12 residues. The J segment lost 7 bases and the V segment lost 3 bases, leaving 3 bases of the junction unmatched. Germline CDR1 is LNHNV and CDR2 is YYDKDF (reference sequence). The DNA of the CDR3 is TGTGCCACCAGCAGTTGGGGGGGAGAGCAGTACTTC. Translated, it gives CATSSWGGEQYF.

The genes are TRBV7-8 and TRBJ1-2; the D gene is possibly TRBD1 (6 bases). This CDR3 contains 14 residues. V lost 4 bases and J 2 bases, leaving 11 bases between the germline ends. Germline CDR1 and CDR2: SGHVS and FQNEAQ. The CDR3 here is CASSSRTANYGYTF. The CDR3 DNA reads TGTGCCAGCAGCTCAAGGACAGCCAACTATGGCTACACCTTC.

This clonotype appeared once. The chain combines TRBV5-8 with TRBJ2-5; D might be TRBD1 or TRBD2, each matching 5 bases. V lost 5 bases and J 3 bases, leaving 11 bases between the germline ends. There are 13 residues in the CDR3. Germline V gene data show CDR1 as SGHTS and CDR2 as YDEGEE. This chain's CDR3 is CASRLRGEETQYF. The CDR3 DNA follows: TGTGCCAGCAGGTTAAGGGGAGAAGAGACCCAGTACTTC.

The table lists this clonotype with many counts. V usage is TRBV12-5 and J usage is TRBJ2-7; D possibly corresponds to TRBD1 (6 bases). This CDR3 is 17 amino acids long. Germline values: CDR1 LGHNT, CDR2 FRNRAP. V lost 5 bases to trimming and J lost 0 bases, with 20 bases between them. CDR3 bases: TGTGCTAGTGGTAACTTTACCGGGACACCACCCTCCTACGAGCAGTACTTC. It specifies CASGNFTGTPPSYEQYF.